The source of this T cell receptor (beta chain) is a study of T cells in localized non-small cell lung cancer. Study-wide findings and caveats: Tumor samples were not multi-region, leaving intratumor heterogeneity unexcluded. Peak T cell clonality was found in uninvolved adjacent lung, exceeding tumor.

With regard to this clone: What it binds is unknown.

The germline V gene encodes CDR1 SGHRS and CDR2 YFSETQ. The ends were cut back, 0 bases at V and 3 bases at J, with 10 bases in the middle. The CDR3 sequence is 14 residues long. Repertoires were generated with immunoSEQ multiplex PCR, while TCRdb's copy carries only in-frame clones and drops some. The sample consists of about 33,000 clones, roughly 90% of them appearing once. The chain links TRBV5-1 to TRBJ2-7; the D gene is possibly TRBD1 (6 bases). The receptor was isolated from a man between 40 and 69 years old with stage I lung adenocarcinoma. Sequenced material: peripheral blood, taken before any cancer treatment. DNA of the CDR3: TGCGCCAGCAGCTTGGCACAGGGTGGCTACGAGCAGTACTTC. It is translated as CASSLAQGGYEQYF.